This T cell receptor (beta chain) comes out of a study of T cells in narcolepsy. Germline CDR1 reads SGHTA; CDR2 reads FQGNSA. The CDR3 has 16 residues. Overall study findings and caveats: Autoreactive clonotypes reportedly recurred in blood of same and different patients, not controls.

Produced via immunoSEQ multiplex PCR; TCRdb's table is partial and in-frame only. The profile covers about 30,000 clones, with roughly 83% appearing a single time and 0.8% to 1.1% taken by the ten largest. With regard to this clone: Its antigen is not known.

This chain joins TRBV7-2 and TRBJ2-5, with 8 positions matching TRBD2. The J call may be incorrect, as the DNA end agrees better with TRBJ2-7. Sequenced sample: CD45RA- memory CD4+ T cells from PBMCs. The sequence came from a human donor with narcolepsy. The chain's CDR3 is CASSLARVSGAYEQYF. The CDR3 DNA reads TGTGCCAGCAGCTTAGCACGGGTTAGCGGGGCCTACGAGCAGTACTTC.